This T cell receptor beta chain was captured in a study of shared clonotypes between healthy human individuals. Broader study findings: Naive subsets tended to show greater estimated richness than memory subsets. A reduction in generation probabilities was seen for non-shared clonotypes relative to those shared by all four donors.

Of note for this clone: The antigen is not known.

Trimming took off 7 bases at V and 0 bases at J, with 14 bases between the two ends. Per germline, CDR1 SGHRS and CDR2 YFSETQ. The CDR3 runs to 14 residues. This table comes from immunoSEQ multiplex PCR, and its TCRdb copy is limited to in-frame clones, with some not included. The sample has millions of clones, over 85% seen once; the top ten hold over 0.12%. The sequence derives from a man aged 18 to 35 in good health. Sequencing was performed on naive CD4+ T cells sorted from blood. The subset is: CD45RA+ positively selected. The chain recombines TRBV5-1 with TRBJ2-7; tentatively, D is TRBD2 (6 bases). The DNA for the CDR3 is TGCGCCAGCGCAACTCGGACTAACTCCTACGAGCAGTACTTC. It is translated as CASATRTNSYEQYF. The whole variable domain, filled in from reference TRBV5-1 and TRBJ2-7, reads KAGVTQTPRYLIKTRGQQVTLSCSPISGHRSVSWYQQTPGQGLQFLFEYFSETQRNKGNFPGRFSGRQFSNSRSEMNVSTLELGDSALYLCASATRTNSYEQYFGPGTRLTVT.